The sequence of this TCR beta chain was determined in a study of blood T cell repertoires in COVID-19. Sequenced by immunoSEQ multiplex PCR; TCRdb stores in-frame clones only, minus some. The sample holds about 68,000 clones, over 65% seen once. V was trimmed by 4 bases and J by 4 bases, leaving 7 bases between them. The germline V gene encodes CDR1 SGHTA and CDR2 FQGNSA. This CDR3 is built from 12 residues. The V and J genes are TRBV7-2 and TRBJ2-5, with D perhaps matching TRBD1 (5 bases). Specimen: peripheral blood. The clonotype was recovered from a human donor in a cohort sampled during active COVID-19. The CDR3 nucleotides read TGTGCCAGCAGCTCGCAGGGAGAGACCCAGTACTTC. Translated, it gives CASSSQGETQYF.